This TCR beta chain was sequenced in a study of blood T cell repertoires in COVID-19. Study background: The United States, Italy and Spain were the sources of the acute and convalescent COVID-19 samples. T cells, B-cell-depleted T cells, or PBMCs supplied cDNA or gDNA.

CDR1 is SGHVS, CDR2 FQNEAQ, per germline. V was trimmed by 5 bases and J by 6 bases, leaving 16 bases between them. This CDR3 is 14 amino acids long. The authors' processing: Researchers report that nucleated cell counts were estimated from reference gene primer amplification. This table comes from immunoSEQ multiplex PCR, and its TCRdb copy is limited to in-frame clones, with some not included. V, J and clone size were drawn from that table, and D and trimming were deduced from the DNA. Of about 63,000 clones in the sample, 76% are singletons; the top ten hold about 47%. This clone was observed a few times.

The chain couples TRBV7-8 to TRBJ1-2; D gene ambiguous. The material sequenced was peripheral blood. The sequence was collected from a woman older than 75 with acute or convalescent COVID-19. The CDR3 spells CASSRGHQVDGYTF. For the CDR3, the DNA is TGTGCCAGCAGCCGAGGCCACCAAGTAGATGGCTACACCTTC.